This T cell receptor (beta chain) derives from a study of blood T cell repertoires in COVID-19. Study-wide context: PBMCs, B-cell-depleted T cells, or T cells were the source of the cDNA or gDNA that made up the material.

The germline V and J ends were trimmed by 1 base and 2 bases, with 3 bases remaining between them. Germline lookup yields CDR1 LGHDT and CDR2 YNNKEL (reference sequence). This CDR3 has 14 amino acids. Produced via immunoSEQ multiplex PCR; TCRdb's table is partial and in-frame only. The profile shows about 20,000 clones, less than 95% of them singletons. The genes are TRBV3-1 (or the pseudogene TRBV3-2) and TRBJ2-6; D remains unclear. This receptor was identified in a man aged 65 to 79 with acute or convalescent COVID-19. Sample: peripheral blood. The CDR3 is CASSQAAGANVLTF. The CDR3 DNA follows: TGTGCCAGCAGCCAAGCCGCTGGGGCCAACGTCCTGACTTTC.